This TCR beta chain was profiled in a study of T cell repertoires in cytomegalovirus infection. The wider study: It can be stated that public TCR beta signatures indicated CMV infection as well as a matching HLA type. Study-wide results and limits: The study found HLA-C-restricted CMV-specific TCR beta clonotypes dominating the ex vivo response. CMV carriers having the relevant HLA were flagged by cumulative public TCR beta family frequency.

The CDR3 consists of 14 residues. The germline V gene encodes CDR1 MNHNY and CDR2 SVGAGI (reference sequence). Trimming removed 7 bases from V and 0 bases from J, with 12 bases in between. This clonotype was seen only a few times. Its antigen is not identified. TCRdb re-derived calls from the reads in MiXCR, one entry per CDR3 protein. The data hold 160,000 or so distinct CDR3 sequences, with 15% to 20% observed a single time. The source is a human donor in good health (CMV status not recorded). Some clones in this sample may be carry-over from other donors' samples. The sequencing sample was made of CD8+ T cells from PBMCs. The V gene is TRBV6-6, the J gene TRBJ2-5; D perhaps matches TRBD1 (6 bases). CDR3 DNA: TGTGCCAGCACCACGACAGGCAACCAAGAGACCCAGTACTTC. The encoded protein is CASTTTGNQETQYF.